This TCR beta chain was identified in a study of blood T cells in healthy people across ages. The study, taken as a whole, reports: Roughly linear age-related decline in beta diversity appeared, significant by age about 40. Using unsorted PBMCs precluded a conclusive naive versus antigen-experienced comparison.

Approximately 9.7 milliliters was the volume of peripheral blood drawn from each donor. This clonotype was seen many times. The target antigen is unknown. Sample-barcoded 5' priming and a J-beta primer mix drove a second PCR of roughly 6 to 12 cycles. Each cDNA molecule received a tag from a template-switch adaptor that had 12 random nucleotides. TCRdb re-called the 5' RACE reads through MiXCR, storing one row per CDR3 protein. The profile shows approximately 810,000 distinct CDR3 sequences, under 30% of them singletons. The TCR comes from a woman of 80 years or more in good health. Material for sequencing was blood.

The CDR3 spells CSARKRGPVNNEQFF. Written as DNA, the CDR3 is TGCAGTGCTAGGAAACGAGGCCCGGTGAACAATGAGCAGTTCTTC. V and J are TRBV20-1 and TRBJ2-1; D is unclear. V lost 3 bases to trimming and J lost 5 bases, with 17 bases between them. CDR1 and CDR2 from the germline V gene are DFQATT and SNEGSKA (reference sequence). This CDR3 has 15 residues.